This is a list of T cell receptor beta chains from one sample in a study of blood T cell repertoires in COVID-19. This table comes from immunoSEQ multiplex PCR, and its TCRdb copy is limited to in-frame clones, with some not included. The sample shows just over 650,000 clones, about 87% of them seen only once. The sequenced sample was peripheral blood. All receptors derive from a woman aged 18-29 years with acute or convalescent COVID-19. Each CDR3 is given with its conserved first and last residue. A D gene is named only where the DNA matches it firmly. Size is omitted from some rows. Given values are once, few, many or a class for expanded clones.

V gene,D gene,J gene,clone size,CDR3 DNA,CDR3 protein
TRBV19,-,TRBJ2-7,-,TGTGCCAGTAGTATTGGCAGGTTCGAGCAGTACTTC,CASSIGRFEQYF
TRBV10-3,-,TRBJ1-1,-,TGTGCCATCAGTGAGGGTAGCTCAGCTTTCTTT,CAISEGSSAFF
TRBV4-1,-,TRBJ2-1,-,TGCGCCAGCAGCCAAGAGTCGGGCTGGGGACTGAGCGGGCACAATGAGCAGTTCTTC,CASSQESGWGLSGHNEQFF
TRBV30,TRBD1,TRBJ1-4,-,TGTGCCTGGAGTGCAGGGGGCGCGGGGGAAAAACTGTTTTTT,CAWSAGGAGEKLFF
TRBV6-2/TRBV6-3,-,TRBJ1-6,-,TGTGCCAGCAGTCTATCGTCTGACAGGAAACTCAATTCACCCCTCCACTTT,CASSLSSDRKLNSPLHF
TRBV11-1,-,TRBJ1-4,-,TGTGCCAGCAGCAGTTCTGACGGGATTAATGAAAAACTGTTTTTT,CASSSSDGINEKLFF
TRBV6-5,-,TRBJ1-3,-,TGTGCCAGCAGTATCACTTTCTCTGGAAACACCATATATTTT,CASSITFSGNTIYF
TRBV12-3/TRBV12-4,-,TRBJ1-2,-,TGTGCCAGCGGGGAGCTCTATGGCTACACCTTC,CASGELYGYTF
TRBV28,TRBD1,TRBJ1-1,few,TGTGCCAGCAGCCCCACGAAAGGACAGGGTTGGAACACTGAAGCTTTCTTT,CASSPTKGQGWNTEAFF
TRBV6-6,TRBD1,TRBJ1-5,-,TGTGCCAGCAGTTATAGCACAGGGGGGAACAATCAGCCCCAGCATTTT,CASSYSTGGNNQPQHF
TRBV29-1,-,TRBJ1-1,-,TGCAGCGTTGAAGGTTCGGGTCCTGAAGCTTTCTTT,CSVEGSGPEAFF
TRBV7-2,-,TRBJ1-6,-,TGTGCCAGCAGCTTAGGCGGGCAGCTCTATAATTCACCCCTCCACTTT,CASSLGGQLYNSPLHF
TRBV11-2,-,TRBJ2-6,-,TGTGCCAGCAGCTATGACAGTTCTGGGGCCAACGTCCTGACTTTC,CASSYDSSGANVLTF
TRBV7-9,-,TRBJ1-3,-,TGTGCCAGCAGCTTTGGGGCACACTCTGGAAACACCATATATTTT,CASSFGAHSGNTIYF
TRBV10-3,-,TRBJ1-2,-,TGTGCCATCAGTGAGGGGGGGGGCGACGGCTACACCTTC,CAISEGGGDGYTF
TRBV29-1,-,TRBJ1-6,-,TGCAGCGCCTCACAGGGACGGGGTTCACCCCTCCACTTT,CSASQGRGSPLHF
TRBV6-1,TRBD1,TRBJ1-3,-,TGTGCCAGCAGTGGGACAGGGGGTACTATTGGAAACACCATATATTTT,CASSGTGGTIGNTIYF
TRBV3-1/TRBV3-2,-,TRBJ2-1,-,TGTGCCAGCAGCCTCCGGGACATTCCCTACAATGAGCAGTTCTTC,CASSLRDIPYNEQFF
TRBV6-4,TRBD2,TRBJ2-3,few,TGTGCCAGCAGTGACTCTCCGGGGGGGCCTGGCGCAGATACGCAGTATTTT,CASSDSPGGPGADTQYF
TRBV30,TRBD2,TRBJ2-7,-,TGTGCCTGGGGGGGGGTATGGGGACGGCATACCTCCGAGCAGTACTTC,CAWGGVWGRHTSEQYF
TRBV5-1,TRBD1,TRBJ2-7,-,TGCGCCAGCAGCTTGGGGGACAGGCCCTCCTACGAGCAGTACTTC,CASSLGDRPSYEQYF
TRBV3-1/TRBV3-2,-,TRBJ1-3,-,TGTGCCAGCAGCCAACAGGGCGCTGGAAACACCATATATTTT,CASSQQGAGNTIYF
TRBV29-1,-,TRBJ1-5,-,TGCAGCGTTGGGGCAGGGTTGGATCAGCCCCAGCATTTT,CSVGAGLDQPQHF
TRBV14,-,TRBJ2-3,-,TGTGCCAGCAGCCATACACGGACAACGCAGTATTTT,CASSHTRTTQYF
TRBV7-9,-,TRBJ1-1,once,TGTGCCAGCAGCTTACGAGGGTCCACTGAAGCTTTCTTT,CASSLRGSTEAFF
TRBV5-1,-,TRBJ1-3,-,TGCGCCAGCAGCTTGGGAGTCGCGCACTCTGGAAACACCATATATTTT,CASSLGVAHSGNTIYF
TRBV5-1,-,TRBJ1-2,-,TGCGCCAGCAGCTTCGCAGGGGATGGCTACACCTTC,CASSFAGDGYTF
TRBV7-2,-,TRBJ1-1,-,TGTGCCAGCAGTTTAGCCGGGGTGAACACTGAAGCTTTCTTT,CASSLAGVNTEAFF
TRBV21-1,-,TRBJ1-1,-,TGTGCCAACCCGACAGGCTTGAACACTGAAGCTTTCTTT,CANPTGLNTEAFF
TRBV4-3,-,TRBJ2-7,-,TGCGCCAGCAGCCAAGGGCAGGGGAGCTCCTACGAGCAGTACTTC,CASSQGQGSSYEQYF
TRBV5-1,TRBD1,TRBJ2-1,-,TGCGCCAGCAGCTTTCGACAGGGGGCACACAATGAGCAGTTCTTC,CASSFRQGAHNEQFF
TRBV19,-,TRBJ1-2,-,TGTGCCAGTAGTCCGAGGTCCCAGCTCTATGGCTACACCTTC,CASSPRSQLYGYTF
TRBV4-3,-,TRBJ2-3,-,TGCGCCAGCAGCCAGGGTCACATGGCGGAGACAGATACGCAGTATTTT,CASSQGHMAETDTQYF
TRBV2,-,TRBJ2-2,-,TGTGCCAGCAGGAACAGTGAGACCGGGGAGCTGTTTTTT,CASRNSETGELFF
TRBV10-1,TRBD2,TRBJ2-2,-,TGCGCCAGCAGTCAGCGGGGGGCGCGGGAGCTGTTTTTT,CASSQRGARELFF
TRBV6-2/TRBV6-3,-,TRBJ1-2,-,TGTGCCAGCATCCCGGAGGCAAATATTTTTGGCTACACCTTC,CASIPEANIFGYTF
TRBV12-3/TRBV12-4,TRBD2,TRBJ2-7,-,TGTGCCAGCAGCGCGGGGGCCTACGAGCAGTACTTC,CASSAGAYEQYF
TRBV19,TRBD1,TRBJ2-7,-,TGTGCCAGTGCTCGGACAGGGGTGAGGGAGCAGTACTTC,CASARTGVREQYF
TRBV24-1,-,TRBJ1-5,few,TGTGCCACCAGTGATAGGCAGGTTGGCAATCAGCCCCAGCATTTT,CATSDRQVGNQPQHF
TRBV19,-,TRBJ1-2,-,TGTGCCAGTTCGACAGGTTCCCCCTATTATGGCTACACCTTC,CASSTGSPYYGYTF
TRBV30,-,TRBJ2-7,-,TGTGCCTGGACCAAGGACAGCTTCCAATCCTACGAGCAGTACTTC,CAWTKDSFQSYEQYF
TRBV5-6,-,TRBJ1-5,-,TGTGCCAGCAGTAGGTCGGACAGAGTCAATCAGCCCCAGCATTTT,CASSRSDRVNQPQHF
TRBV18,-,TRBJ1-2,-,TGTGCCAGCTCACCGGTACGGGGAGGCTATGGCTACACCTTC,CASSPVRGGYGYTF
TRBV19,TRBD1,TRBJ1-1,-,TGTGCCAGTAGTCCCCGGACAGGGCGCACTGAAGCTTTCTTT,CASSPRTGRTEAFF
TRBV7-2,-,TRBJ1-4,-,TGTGCCAGCAGCCTAACAGGGAAAACTAATGAAAAACTGTTTTTT,CASSLTGKTNEKLFF
TRBV29-1,-,TRBJ2-3,-,TGCAGCGTTGGAACTGACACAGATACGCAGTATTTT,CSVGTDTDTQYF
TRBV18,-,TRBJ1-2,-,TGTGCCAGCTCACCACAGGGGATTAGGGGCTACACCTTC,CASSPQGIRGYTF
TRBV27,-,TRBJ1-2,-,TGTGCCAGCAGTTTATTCCCCCCTCTCGGGAGGGTGGGAGGCTACACCTTC,CASSLFPPLGRVGGYTF
TRBV5-1,TRBD2,TRBJ2-2,-,TGCGCCAGCAGCTTGGGTCCAGCGGGGGGAGCGAACACCGGGGAGCTGTTTTTT,CASSLGPAGGANTGELFF
TRBV12-3/TRBV12-4,-,TRBJ2-3,-,TGTGCCAGTGGGGGGGATACGCAGTATTTT,CASGGDTQYF
TRBV4-1,TRBD1,TRBJ1-2,-,TGCGCCAGCAGCTACGGACAGGCCCCCATGGGCTACACCTTC,CASSYGQAPMGYTF
TRBV2,TRBD1,TRBJ1-4,-,TGTGCCAGCAGGACCGGGACAGGCCTCCATGAAAAACTGTTTTTT,CASRTGTGLHEKLFF
TRBV4-3,-,TRBJ2-7,-,TGCGCCAGCAGCCAGGGACTGCCTTACGAGCAGTACTTC,CASSQGLPYEQYF
TRBV4-1,TRBD1,TRBJ1-1,-,TGCGCCAGCAGCCACACCAGGGGGGACACTGAAGCTTTCTTT,CASSHTRGDTEAFF
TRBV6-1,-,TRBJ2-1,-,TGTGCCAGCAGTGAAGTGAGGTACAATGAGCAGTTCTTC,CASSEVRYNEQFF